What follows are 24 T cell receptor beta chains derived from one specimen sequenced in a study. Cells sorted as Tregs were CD4+, CD25+ and CD127-/low. TCRdb independently ran MiXCR on the 5' RACE reads; one entry per CDR3 protein. This sample has over 40,000 distinct CDR3 sequences; roughly a fifth occur once, and the top ten carry over 3.5%. Sequenced input: Tregs sorted from a lymph node. These receptors originate from a female donor with breast cancer.

This clonotype was picked up many times. The chain employs TRBV7-3 and TRBJ2-7, with D perhaps matching TRBD1 or TRBD2 (6 bases each). The CDR3 totals 17 residues. The germline V and J ends were trimmed by 4 bases and 0 bases, with 19 bases remaining between them. Per the germline V gene, CDR1 is SGHTA and CDR2 is FQGTGA. The DNA for the CDR3 is TGTGCCAGCAGCTCCCCTCCGATCCGGGGGCACTCCTACGAGCAGTACTTC. Translated: CASSSPPIRGHSYEQYF.

This clonotype has only one observation. A much larger clonotype is one base distant, so this may be a read error. V is TRBV21-1 and J is TRBJ2-6; no DNA check was done on the table's D call, TRBD2. TRBV21-1 is given as a pseudogene. The CDR3 is 18 residues long. The CDR3 loop is CASSLQQALISGANVLTF. In DNA form, the CDR3 reads TGTGCCAGCAGCCTCCAACAGGCCCTTATCTCTGGGGCCAACGTCCTGACTTTC.

V and J are TRBV10-3 and TRBJ2-2, with D uncertain. In germline, CDR1 is ENHRY, CDR2 SYGVKD. The ends were cut back, 7 bases at V and 1 base at J, with 7 bases in the middle. The CDR3 consists of 13 residues. CDR3 loop: CAINSVNTGELFF. The CDR3 DNA is TGTGCCATCAATTCGGTGAACACCGGGGAGCTGTTTTTT.

This clonotype was observed a handful of times. The J gene is TRBJ2-2, the V gene TRBV11-2; 8 bases fit TRBD2. Trimming cost V 1 base and J 6 bases; bases outside gene matches: 16. From germline, CDR1 is SGHAT and CDR2 FQNNGV. This CDR3 has 19 amino acids. The CDR3 DNA reads TGTGCCAGCAGCTTAGGCCGGGTCCTACGGCGGGGGGTCCCCGGGGAGCTGTTTTTT. Its translation: CASSLGRVLRRGVPGELFF.

Points on this clonotype: The junction differs from germline at one of its ends, possibly a read error. CDR3 DNA: TGCGGTGCTAGAGATCTAAGCTCCTACAATGAGCAGTTCTTC. Its protein is CGARDLSSYNEQFF. This chain joins TRBV20-1 and TRBJ2-1; no definite D call. The CDR3 extends over 14 amino acids. CDR1 and CDR2 from the germline V gene are DFQATT and SNEGSKA (reference sequence).

The J gene is TRBJ2-7, the V gene TRBV5-6, with D perhaps matching TRBD2 (6 bases). Deletions cut 3 bases from V and 2 bases from J, with 12 bases between. In germline, CDR1 is SGHDT, CDR2 YYEEEE. The CDR3 sequence is 14 residues long. The CDR3 coding sequence is TGTGCCAGCAGCTGGGGGGACGGAGCCTACGAGCAGTACTTC. This encodes CASSWGDGAYEQYF.

This clonotype was counted a few times. The V and J genes are TRBV5-1 and TRBJ1-4; possibly TRBD1 for D (5 bases). Germline V gene data show CDR1 as SGHRS and CDR2 as YFSETQ. The CDR3 loop spans 14 amino acids. With 4 bases removed from V and 8 bases from J, the gap between germline ends came to 15 bases. CDR3 nucleotides: TGCGCCAGCAGCCCCGCAGGGTTGGACGAAAAACTGTTTTTT. Its protein is CASSPAGLDEKLFF.

In this sample, this clonotype turned up a few times. Compared with germline, one end of the junction differs, possibly owing to a read error. V usage is TRBV7-6 and J usage is TRBJ2-1; 11 nucleotides match TRBD2. This CDR3 has 16 residues. The germline gives CDR1 SGHVS, CDR2 FNYEAQ. CDR3 amino acids: CASSLLTSGIYNGQFF. The CDR3 nucleotides are TGTGCCAGCAGCTTATTGACTAGCGGGATTTACAATGGGCAGTTCTTC.

The V call is TRBV20-1, the J call TRBJ2-1; D uncertain. This CDR3 is 13 amino acids long. CDR1 is DFQATT, CDR2 SNEGSKA, per germline (reference sequence). Trimming took off 0 bases at V and 9 bases at J, with 12 bases between the two ends. CDR3 in amino acids: CSARDTQVPEQFF. The CDR3 coding sequence is TGCAGTGCTAGAGACACTCAGGTGCCTGAGCAGTTCTTC.

In its sample, this clonotype was seen a few times. This chain joins TRBV7-9 and TRBJ2-4, with 14 bases fitting TRBD2. Germline-derived CDR1 and CDR2 are SEHNR and FQNEAQ (reference sequence). V gave up 5 bases and J gave up 0 bases; unmatched junction bases: 15. CDR3 length: 21 residues. Here the CDR3 reads CASSPTNLGLAGGLAKNIQYF. The CDR3 DNA reads as TGTGCCAGCAGCCCGACGAACCTTGGACTAGCGGGAGGCCTAGCCAAAAACATTCAGTACTTC.

The chain couples TRBV7-9 to TRBJ1-5; TRBD1 is a possible D gene (6 bases). This CDR3 region has 15 residues. Trimming cost V 6 bases and J 11 bases, with 23 bases left between them. Germline values: CDR1 SEHNR, CDR2 FQNEAQ (reference sequence). CDR3 nucleotide sequence: TGTGCCAGCAGTACCTCAGCGGGGGCAGAGGAGACCCAGCATTTT. Translated, it gives CASSTSAGAEETQHF. Drawing the rest from reference TRBV7-9 and TRBJ1-5, the complete variable domain is DTGVSQNPRHKITKRGQNVTFRCDPISEHNRLYWYRQTLGQGPEFLTYFQNEAQLEKSRLLSDRFSAERPKGSFSTLEIQRTEQGDSAMYLCASSTSAGAEETQHFGDGTRLSIL.

Relative to its sample, this clonotype is medium-sized. The chain carries TRBV4-2 and TRBJ2-2; D remains unclear. Germline CDR1 LGHNA, CDR2 YNFKEQ. Trimming took off 1 base at V and 6 bases at J, with 6 bases between the two ends. This CDR3 region has 13 residues. The CDR3 DNA reads as TGTGCCAGCAGCCAAGTATCCTCCGGGGAGCTGTTTTTT. This translates into CASSQVSSGELFF.

The rearrangement joins TRBV12-3 or TRBV12-4 to TRBJ2-3; D remains unclear. The CDR3 sequence is 13 residues long. V was trimmed by 3 bases and J by 6 bases, leaving 10 bases between them. In DNA, the CDR3 is TGTGCCAGCAGTTTTAGGATGGTGGATACGCAGTATTTT. Its translation is CASSFRMVDTQYF.

This clonotype turned up a few times. V and J are TRBV20-1 and TRBJ2-3; possibly TRBD2 for D (6 bases). The V end was cut by 0 bases, the J end by 1 base, with 11 bases between. Germline CDR1 is DFQATT and CDR2 is SNEGSKA (reference sequence). This CDR3 is built from 15 residues. CDR3 DNA sequence: TGCAGTGCTAGAGATTGGCGGGACCGCACAGATACGCAGTATTTT. Its protein is CSARDWRDRTDTQYF.

This chain connects TRBV29-1 to TRBJ2-5; perhaps TRBD1 as D (6 bases). V lost 4 bases and J 0 bases, leaving 12 bases between the germline ends. The CDR3 is 14 amino acids. From germline, CDR1 is SQVTM and CDR2 ANQGSEA. For the CDR3, the DNA is TGCAGCGTTGGAGATCGGGACAACCAAGAGACCCAGTACTTC. Protein sequence: CSVGDRDNQETQYF.

This clonotype was observed a handful of times. A single base separates this from a much larger clone, so it may be a read error. The chain combines TRBV4-1 with TRBJ2-1, with TRBD2 matching 11 bases. The germline V gene encodes CDR1 MGHRA and CDR2 YSYEKL. V lost 8 bases, J lost 7 bases, and 16 bases stayed unmatched. The CDR3 sequence is 17 residues long. For the CDR3, the DNA is TGCGCCAGCGGCCGCGGGGGACTAGCGGCCCTAGGGAATGAGCAGTTCTTC. This encodes CASGRGGLAALGNEQFF.

This clonotype was seen more than once but under ten times. The rearrangement joins TRBV4-1 to TRBJ2-2; 9 bases match TRBD2. The junction had 3 bases not matched to a gene; V was cut back by 0 bases and J by 4 bases. Germline loops: CDR1 MGHRA, CDR2 YSYEKL. The CDR3 covers 16 residues. The CDR3 sequence: CASSQDPTSGTGELFF. The CDR3 coding sequence is TGCGCCAGCAGCCAAGATCCGACTAGCGGCACCGGGGAGCTGTTTTTT.

This clonotype appeared a single time. The V call is TRBV6-6, the J call TRBJ1-1, with D unclear. Germline lookup yields CDR1 MNHNY and CDR2 SVGAGI (reference sequence). The V and J ends lost 3 bases and 4 bases respectively, with 12 bases between them. The CDR3 is 14 amino acids. The CDR3, as DNA: TGTGCCAGCAGTTATGGACCAGGCGGCACTGAAGCTTTCTTT. It specifies CASSYGPGGTEAFF.

Only a few counts were recorded for this clonotype. The gene calls are TRBV4-3 and TRBJ1-2; the D is unclear. The germline CDR1 and CDR2 sequences are LGHNA and YSLEER. The CDR3 is 13 amino acids. Trimming shortened V by 0 bases and J by 4 bases, and 6 bases separated the two germline ends. The CDR3 protein is CASSQDVFYGYTF. The CDR3, as DNA: TGCGCCAGCAGCCAAGACGTCTTCTATGGCTACACCTTC.

This clonotype was observed a few times. The chain uses TRBV5-1 and TRBJ2-4; maybe TRBD2 (6 bases). Per germline, CDR1 SGHRS and CDR2 YFSETQ. There are 14 residues in the CDR3. Trimming cost V 2 bases and J 4 bases, with 10 bases left between them. In DNA form, the CDR3 reads TGCGCCAGCAGCTTCGATGCGGGGAAAAACATTCAGTACTTC. Encoded protein: CASSFDAGKNIQYF.

In this sample, this clonotype turned up a few times. The CDR3 region has the DNA TGCGCCAGTACTTCAAGGGACAGCACGACAGAAGCTTTCTTT. Residues: CASTSRDSTTEAFF. The V and J genes are TRBV5-1 and TRBJ1-1; 7 bases are shared with TRBD1. The ends lost 8 bases at V and 8 bases at J; junction bases unmatched: 15. There are 14 residues in the CDR3. Germline values: CDR1 SGHRS, CDR2 YFSETQ. Using reference TRBV5-1 and TRBJ1-1 for the parts outside the CDR3, the full variable domain is KAGVTQTPRYLIKTRGQQVTLSCSPISGHRSVSWYQQTPGQGLQFLFEYFSETQRNKGNFPGRFSGRQFSNSRSEMNVSTLELGDSALYLCASTSRDSTTEAFFGQGTRLTVV.

The table lists this clonotype with a few counts. This rearrangement joins TRBV6-1 to TRBJ2-4; no clear D gene. Deletions cut 2 bases from V and 7 bases from J, with 18 bases between. The CDR3 extends over 16 amino acids. Germline CDR1 MNHNS, CDR2 SASEGT. This CDR3 is CASSETPPPQVNIQYF. The DNA of the CDR3 is TGTGCCAGCAGTGAAACACCCCCACCCCAAGTGAACATTCAGTACTTC.

Only a few counts were recorded for this clonotype. This sequence joins TRBV20-1 and TRBJ2-5, with 8 bases matching TRBD1. This CDR3 is 17 amino acids long. The V segment lost 0 bases and the J segment 1 base; nucleotides outside the gene matches: 10. Germline V lookup: CDR1 DFQATT, CDR2 SNEGSKA (reference sequence). The CDR3 DNA sequence: TGCAGTGCTAGAGACTTTGTAACCGGGACAGGCCAAGAGACCCAGTACTTC. Translation gives CSARDFVTGTGQETQYF.

The V and J genes are TRBV9 and TRBJ1-1; the match to TRBD1 covers 7 bases. Germline V lookup: CDR1 SGDLS, CDR2 YYNGEE. The V gene end was trimmed by 4 bases and the J gene end by 7 bases; junction bases not matched to a gene: 4. The CDR3 has 12 residues. The chain's CDR3 is CASSRRQGEAFF. CDR3 bases: TGTGCCAGCAGCCGTAGACAGGGTGAAGCTTTCTTT.